This T cell receptor (beta chain) is drawn from a study of cytotoxic CD8 clonotypes in ibrutinib-treated CLL. Sequenced by immunoSEQ multiplex PCR; TCRdb stores in-frame clones only, minus some. Among roughly 220,000 clones listed, roughly 65% were seen once. On this clone: The antigen is unknown.

Study-level findings and limits: Clonotypes that were public were uncommon, and they contracted or stayed stable on treatment. Against age-matched healthy donors, baseline clonality ran higher and tracked circulating CD8+ T-cell counts.

This TCR was sampled from a human donor with chronic lymphocytic leukemia. Sequencing used PBMCs, obtained after 12 months of ibrutinib treatment.

In nucleotides, the CDR3 is TGTGCCAGCAGCTGGATGGGAGCGGGGGGCCGCAATGAGCAGTTCTTC. Translating gives CASSWMGAGGRNEQFF. The chain has TRBV5-4 and TRBJ2-1, with 9 nucleotides matching TRBD2. J was trimmed by 6 bases and V by 3 bases; bases with no gene match: 10. This CDR3 spans 16 amino acids. CDR1 is SGHNT and CDR2 is YYREEE in the germline V gene (reference sequence).